What follows is one T cell receptor beta chain and its context. No antigen is known for it. There are no base qualities to consult, and no much larger clone falls within one base. The sample originates from a study of blood T cell repertoires in COVID-19 (dated by TCRdb to between 2020 and 2021). Some background on the complete study: Samples from collaborators originated in the United States, Italy and Spain and spanned both the acute and convalescent phases of COVID-19. The material from the prospective study consisted of cDNA or gDNA derived from T cells, B-cell-depleted T cells, or PBMCs. Samples came from the ongoing ImmuneRACE study (first 160 participants) plus 1,254 subjects from 6 global collaborators. Sample metadata almost always included a de-identified subject ID, COVID-19 status, age in years and sex. The repertoires were released in a freely available public database intended as a resource for research on the immune response to SARS-CoV-2. Deeply sampled blood TCRbeta repertoires from subjects exposed to, actively infected with, or recovered from COVID-19 were included in the dataset. Where available, HLA class I and class II types were obtained from metadata supplied by the sample provider rather than from assay-based typing. The study at large found these results: The amount of clinical and demographic metadata varied by source and participant and was provided uncurated.

The immunoSEQ Assay, a bias-controlled multiplex PCR, was used to amplify TCRbeta CDR3 regions from genomic DNA. Per the source publication's procedure: The number of nucleated cells in each sample was estimated from the amplification of reference gene primers within the assay. Sequence reads were collapsed and filtered to measure the absolute abundance of every unique TCRbeta CDR3 rearrangement. Productive Simpson clonality was computed per sample as the square root of Simpson's diversity index over productive rearrangements. Held by TCRdb, this immuneACCESS table contains in-frame sequences only and omits some clones. Under half of the omission traces to an unresolved V gene where checked; the cause of the rest is unknown. Clone size and V and J calls were adopted from that table, with D and trimming inferred from the DNA. The sample table holds about 250,000 clones, of which roughly 83% were seen once. The ten largest clones take up roughly 10% of the sample.

Based on the germline V gene, the CDR1 and CDR2 sequences are MDHEN and SYDVKM. The germline V and J ends show losses of 6 bases and 7 bases respectively, and no gene match explains 8 bases of the junction. Reading from cysteine to phenylalanine, the CDR3 counts 15 amino acids. Only CDR3 DNA is held: 45 bases, read in frame from base 1. Each collaborating institution followed its own protocols to collect whole blood in K2EDTA tubes. Collaborator samples were shipped for TCRbeta analysis as frozen whole blood, isolated PBMCs, or DNA extracted from either sample type. The clonotype originates from an elderly man with acute or convalescent COVID-19. The chain joins TRBV28 to TRBJ1-4; 10 junctional bases match TRBD1. The sample was peripheral blood. The sequence in DNA is TGTGCCAGCAGCGTTTCTGACAGGGGGCCTGAAAAACTGTTTTTT. This codes for CASSVSDRGPEKLFF.